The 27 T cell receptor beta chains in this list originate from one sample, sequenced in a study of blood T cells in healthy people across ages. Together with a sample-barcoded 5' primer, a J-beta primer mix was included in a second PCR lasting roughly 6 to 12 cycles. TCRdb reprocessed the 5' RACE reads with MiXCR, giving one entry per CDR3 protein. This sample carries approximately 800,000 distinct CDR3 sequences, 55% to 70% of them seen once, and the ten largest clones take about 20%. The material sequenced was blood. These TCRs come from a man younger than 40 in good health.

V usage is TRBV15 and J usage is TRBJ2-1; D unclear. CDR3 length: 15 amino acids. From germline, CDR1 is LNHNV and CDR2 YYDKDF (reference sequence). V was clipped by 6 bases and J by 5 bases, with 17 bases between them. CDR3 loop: CATRGLQERDNEQFF. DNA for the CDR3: TGTGCCACCAGGGGTCTCCAAGAGCGTGACAATGAGCAGTTCTTC.

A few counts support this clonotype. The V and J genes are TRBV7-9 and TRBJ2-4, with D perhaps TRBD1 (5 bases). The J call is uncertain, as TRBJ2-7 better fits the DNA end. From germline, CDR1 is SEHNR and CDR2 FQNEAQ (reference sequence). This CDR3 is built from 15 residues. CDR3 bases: TGTGCCAGCAGCTTAAGGGCAGGGCTCATCTACGAGCAGTACTTC. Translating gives CASSLRAGLIYEQYF.

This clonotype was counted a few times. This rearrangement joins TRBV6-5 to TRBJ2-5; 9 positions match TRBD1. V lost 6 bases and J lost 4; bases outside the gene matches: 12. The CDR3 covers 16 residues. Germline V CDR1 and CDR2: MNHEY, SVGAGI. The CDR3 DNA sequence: TGTGCCAGCAGCAGTTGGGGGACAGGGACGAGAGAGACCCAGTACTTC. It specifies CASSSWGTGTRETQYF.

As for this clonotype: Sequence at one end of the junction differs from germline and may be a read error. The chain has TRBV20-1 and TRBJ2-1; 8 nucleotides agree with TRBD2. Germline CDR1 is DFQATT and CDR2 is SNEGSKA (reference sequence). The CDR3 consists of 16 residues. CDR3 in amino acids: CSARDPSSGTYKEQFF. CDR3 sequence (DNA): TGCAGTGCTCGCGACCCGAGTAGCGGGACCTACAAGGAGCAGTTCTTC.

The CDR3 DNA reads TGTGCCATCGGCCAGGTTAGGGAAAAACTGTTTTTT. Its translation: CAIGQVREKLFF. V usage is TRBV10-3 and J usage is TRBJ1-4; D is ambiguous. CDR1 and CDR2 from the germline V gene are ENHRY and SYGVKD. The CDR3 sequence is 12 residues long. Trimming left V 8 bases short and J 8 bases short, with 12 bases between.

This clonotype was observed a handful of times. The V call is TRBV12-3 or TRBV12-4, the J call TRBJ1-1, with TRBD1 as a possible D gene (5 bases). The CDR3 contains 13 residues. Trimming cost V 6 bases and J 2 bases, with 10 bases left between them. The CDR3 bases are TGTGCCAGCAGGGTACAGGCCAACACTGAAGCTTTCTTT. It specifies CASRVQANTEAFF.

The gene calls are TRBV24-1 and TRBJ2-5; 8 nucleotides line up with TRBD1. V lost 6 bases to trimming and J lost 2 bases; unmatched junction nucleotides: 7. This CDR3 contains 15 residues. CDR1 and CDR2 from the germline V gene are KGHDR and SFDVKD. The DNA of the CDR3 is TGTGCCACCAGTCAAGGAGGGACAGGTCAAGAGACCCAGTACTTC. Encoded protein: CATSQGGTGQETQYF.

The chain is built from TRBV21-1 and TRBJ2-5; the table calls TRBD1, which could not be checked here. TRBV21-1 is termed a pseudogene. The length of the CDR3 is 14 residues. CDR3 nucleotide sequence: TGTGCCAGCAAAACGACAGGCCCTCAAGAGACCCAGTACTTC. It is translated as CASKTTGPQETQYF.

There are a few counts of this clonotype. Here the CDR3 reads CSAGRMESSYNSPLHF. CDR3 sequence (DNA): TGCAGTGCTGGAAGGATGGAGAGCTCCTATAATTCACCCCTCCACTTT. The chain couples TRBV20-1 to TRBJ1-6; D ambiguous. This CDR3 region has 16 residues. CDR1 and CDR2 from the germline V gene are DFQATT and SNEGSKA (reference sequence). V was trimmed by 5 bases and J by 0 bases, leaving 14 bases between them.

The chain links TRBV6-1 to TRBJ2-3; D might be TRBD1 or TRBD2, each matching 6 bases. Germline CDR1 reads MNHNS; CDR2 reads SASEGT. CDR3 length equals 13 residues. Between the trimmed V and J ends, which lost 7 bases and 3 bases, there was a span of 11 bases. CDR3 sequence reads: CASIPGATDTQYF. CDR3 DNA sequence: TGTGCCAGCATCCCGGGGGCTACAGATACGCAGTATTTT.

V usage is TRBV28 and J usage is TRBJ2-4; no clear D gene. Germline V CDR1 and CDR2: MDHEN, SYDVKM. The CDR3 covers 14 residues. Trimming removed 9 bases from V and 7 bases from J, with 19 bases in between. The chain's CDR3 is CASRGGGLGNIQYF. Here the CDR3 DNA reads TGTGCCAGTCGCGGCGGCGGTCTGGGGAACATTCAGTACTTC.

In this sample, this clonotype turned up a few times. The CDR3 region is CASSRNLLNYEQFF. The CDR3 DNA sequence: TGTGCCAGCAGTCGTAATCTATTGAATTATGAGCAGTTCTTC. This rearrangement joins TRBV3-1 to TRBJ2-1; no definite D call. The length of the CDR3 is 14 residues. V gave up 6 bases and J gave up 8 bases, with 17 bases separating them. The germline CDR1 and CDR2 sequences are LGHDT and YNNKEL (reference sequence).

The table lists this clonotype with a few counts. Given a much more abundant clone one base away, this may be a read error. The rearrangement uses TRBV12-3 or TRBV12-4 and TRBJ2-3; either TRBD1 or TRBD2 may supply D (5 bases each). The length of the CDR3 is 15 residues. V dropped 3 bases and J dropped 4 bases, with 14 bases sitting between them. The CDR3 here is CASSFGTVGADTQYF. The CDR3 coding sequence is TGTGCCAGCAGTTTTGGAACAGTGGGGGCAGATACGCAGTATTTT.

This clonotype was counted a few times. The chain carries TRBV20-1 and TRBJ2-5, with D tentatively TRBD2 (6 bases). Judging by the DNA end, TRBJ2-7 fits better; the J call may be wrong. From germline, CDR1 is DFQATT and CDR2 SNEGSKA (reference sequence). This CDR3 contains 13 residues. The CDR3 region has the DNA TGCAGTGCTAGATCGTGGCGGGGCGCCGAGCAGTACTTC. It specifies CSARSWRGAEQYF.

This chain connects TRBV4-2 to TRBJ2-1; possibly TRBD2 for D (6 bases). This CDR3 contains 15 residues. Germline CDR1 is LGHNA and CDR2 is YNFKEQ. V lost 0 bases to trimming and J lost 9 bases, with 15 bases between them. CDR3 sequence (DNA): TGTGCCAGCAGCCAAGAAAACAGGCGGGACCGTGAGCAGTTCTTC. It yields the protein CASSQENRRDREQFF.

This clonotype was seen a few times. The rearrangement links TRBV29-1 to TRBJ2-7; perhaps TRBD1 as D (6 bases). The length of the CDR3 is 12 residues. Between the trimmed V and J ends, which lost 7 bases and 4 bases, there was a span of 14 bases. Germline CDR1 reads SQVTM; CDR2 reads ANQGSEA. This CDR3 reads CSAGSGQYEQYF. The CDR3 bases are TGCAGCGCCGGTAGTGGACAGTACGAGCAGTACTTC.

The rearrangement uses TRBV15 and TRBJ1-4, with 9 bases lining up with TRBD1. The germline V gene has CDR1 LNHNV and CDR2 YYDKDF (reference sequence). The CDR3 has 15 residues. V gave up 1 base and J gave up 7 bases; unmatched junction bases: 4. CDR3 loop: CATSRGDREGEKLFF. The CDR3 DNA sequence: TGTGCCACCAGCAGAGGGGACAGGGAGGGTGAAAAACTGTTTTTT.

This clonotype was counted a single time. CDR3 sequence: CASSLNLEGDRGYQETQYF. CDR3 bases: TGTGCCAGCAGTTTAAACCTAGAAGGGGACAGAGGATACCAAGAGACCCAGTACTTC. The chain carries TRBV28 and TRBJ2-5, with 7 nucleotides matching TRBD1. Germline CDR1 and CDR2: MDHEN and SYDVKM. V dropped 2 bases and J dropped 0; count of bases not matched to a gene: 15. The CDR3 consists of 19 residues. Complete variable domain (other parts from reference TRBV28 and TRBJ2-5): DVKVTQSSRYLVKRTGEKVFLECVQDMDHENMFWYRQDPGLGLRLIYFSYDVKMKEKGDIPEGYSVSREKKERFSLILESASTNQTSMYLCASSLNLEGDRGYQETQYFGPGTRLLVL.

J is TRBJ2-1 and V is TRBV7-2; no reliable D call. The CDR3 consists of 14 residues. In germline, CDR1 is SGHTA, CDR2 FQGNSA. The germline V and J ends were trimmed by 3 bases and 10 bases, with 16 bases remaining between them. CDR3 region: CASSFLLTANEQFF. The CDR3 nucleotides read TGTGCCAGCAGCTTCCTCCTGACCGCGAACGAGCAGTTCTTC.

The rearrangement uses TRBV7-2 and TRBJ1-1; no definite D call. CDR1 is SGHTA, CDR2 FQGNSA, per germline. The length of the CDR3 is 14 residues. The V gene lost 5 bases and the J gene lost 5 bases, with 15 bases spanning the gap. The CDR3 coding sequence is TGTGCCAGCAGCCTACCCTCGCGGGGTACTGAAGCTTTCTTT. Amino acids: CASSLPSRGTEAFF.

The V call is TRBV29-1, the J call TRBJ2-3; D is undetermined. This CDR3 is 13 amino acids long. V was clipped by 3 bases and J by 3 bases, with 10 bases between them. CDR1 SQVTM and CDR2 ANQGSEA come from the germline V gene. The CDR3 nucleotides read TGCAGCGTTGAGGTACAAGTTACAGATACGCAGTATTTT. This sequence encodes CSVEVQVTDTQYF.

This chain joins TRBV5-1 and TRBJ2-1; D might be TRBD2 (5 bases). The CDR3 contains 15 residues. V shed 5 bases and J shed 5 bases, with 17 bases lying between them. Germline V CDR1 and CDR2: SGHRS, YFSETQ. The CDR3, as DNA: TGCGCCAGCAGTCATTCCGGTAGCGTAGACAATGAGCAGTTCTTC. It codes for CASSHSGSVDNEQFF.

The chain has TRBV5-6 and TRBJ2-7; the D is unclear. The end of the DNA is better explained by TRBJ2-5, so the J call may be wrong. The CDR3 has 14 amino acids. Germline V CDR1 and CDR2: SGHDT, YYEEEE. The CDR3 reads CASSSTDSLETQYF. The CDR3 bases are TGTGCCAGCAGCTCGACCGATAGCTTGGAGACCCAGTACTTC.

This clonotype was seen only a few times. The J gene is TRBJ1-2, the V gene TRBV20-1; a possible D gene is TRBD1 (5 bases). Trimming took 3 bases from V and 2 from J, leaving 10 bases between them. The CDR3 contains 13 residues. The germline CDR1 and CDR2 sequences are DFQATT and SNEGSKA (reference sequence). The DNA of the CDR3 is TGCAGTGCTAGGCAGGGCAGCAACTATGGCTACACCTTC. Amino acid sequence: CSARQGSNYGYTF.

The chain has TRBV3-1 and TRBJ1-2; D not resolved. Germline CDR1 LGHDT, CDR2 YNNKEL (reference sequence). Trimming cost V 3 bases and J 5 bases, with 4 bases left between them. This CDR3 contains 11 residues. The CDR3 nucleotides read TGTGCCAGCAGCCACACGTATGGCTACACCTTC. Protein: CASSHTYGYTF.

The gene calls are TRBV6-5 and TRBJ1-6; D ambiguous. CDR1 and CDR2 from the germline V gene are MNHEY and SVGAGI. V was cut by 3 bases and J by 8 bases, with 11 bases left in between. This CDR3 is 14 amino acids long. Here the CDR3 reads CASSYRHGDSPLHF. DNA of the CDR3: TGTGCCAGCAGTTATAGGCACGGAGATTCACCCCTCCACTTT.

CDR3 sequence reads: CASSQRRSSITDTQYF. CDR3 DNA sequence: TGTGCCAGCAGCCAAAGGAGGAGTTCAATCACAGATACGCAGTATTTT. The rearrangement links TRBV11-2 to TRBJ2-3; maybe TRBD2 (5 bases). This CDR3 has 16 amino acids. V was shortened by 5 bases and J by 2 bases, with 17 bases between the two germline ends. CDR1 is SGHAT and CDR2 is FQNNGV in the germline V gene.